This paragraph covers one TCR beta chain sequence. This CDR3 spans 15 amino acids. J lost 7 bases, V lost 3 bases, and 7 bases had no gene match. Germline V gene data show CDR1 as LNHDA and CDR2 as SQIVND (reference sequence). The source of the sample is a study of blood T cell repertoires in COVID-19. Authors' methods: The assay estimated nucleated cells by amplifying reference gene primers. Measured with immunoSEQ multiplex PCR; TCRdb has only the in-frame clones, and not every one. V and J calls and clone size follow that table, whereas D and trimming were derived from the DNA. The table has roughly 70,000 clones, around 91% seen once.

This receptor was obtained from a human donor in a cohort sampled during active COVID-19. The rearrangement joins TRBV19 to TRBJ2-7; TRBD1 matches at 12 bases. The sample taken for sequencing was peripheral blood. The CDR3 coding sequence is TGTGCCAGTAGTATGTTCGGGACAGGGGGCGGAGAGCAGTACTTC. Translated, it gives CASSMFGTGGGEQYF.